This T cell receptor (beta chain) is drawn from a study of T cell repertoires in ileal Crohn's disease. Study-wide background: At surgery, 30% to 40% of patients smoked, with median disease duration about eight years. Surgery for a complication: stricturing in roughly 60%, penetrating in 39%.

Some clones are missing from TCRdb's copy, which holds only in-frame ones; the method was immunoSEQ multiplex PCR. The repertoire holds 4,500 to 6,500 clones, 87% seen once, with roughly 4% in the top ten. Described time point: proximal margin of the surgical specimen (macroscopically non-inflamed). Patients were adults with ileal or ileocolonic Crohn's disease needing resection. V lost 4 bases to trimming and J lost 1 base, with 11 bases between them. Germline V lookup: CDR1 SGDLS, CDR2 YYNGEE. CDR3 length equals 14 residues. The chain links TRBV9 to TRBJ1-1, with unresolved D. The sample was ileal tissue. The sequence came from an adult with Crohn's disease. CDR3 sequence reads: CASSLLDTNTEAFF. As DNA, the CDR3 is TGTGCCAGCAGCTTACTAGACACGAACACTGAAGCTTTCTTT.